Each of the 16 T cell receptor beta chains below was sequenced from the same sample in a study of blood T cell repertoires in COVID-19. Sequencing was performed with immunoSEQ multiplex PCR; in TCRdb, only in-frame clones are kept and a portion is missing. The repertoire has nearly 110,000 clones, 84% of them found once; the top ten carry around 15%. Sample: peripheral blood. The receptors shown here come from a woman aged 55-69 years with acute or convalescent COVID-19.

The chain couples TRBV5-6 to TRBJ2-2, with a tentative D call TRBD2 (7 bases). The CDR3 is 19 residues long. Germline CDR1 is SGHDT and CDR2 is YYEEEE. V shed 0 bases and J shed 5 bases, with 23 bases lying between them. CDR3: CASSLEQGAGASRTGELFF. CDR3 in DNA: TGTGCCAGCAGCTTGGAGCAGGGTGCGGGGGCTAGCCGTACCGGGGAGCTGTTTTTT. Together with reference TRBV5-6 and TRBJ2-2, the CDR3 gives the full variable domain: DAGVTQSPTHLIKTRGQQVTLRCSPKSGHDTVSWYQQALGQGPQFIFQYYEEEERQRGNFPDRFSGHQFPNYSSELNVNALLLGDSALYLCASSLEQGAGASRTGELFFGEGSRLTVL.

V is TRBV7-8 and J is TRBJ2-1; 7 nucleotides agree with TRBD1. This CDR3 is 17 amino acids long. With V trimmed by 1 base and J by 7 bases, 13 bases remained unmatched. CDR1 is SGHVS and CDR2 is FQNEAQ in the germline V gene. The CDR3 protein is CASSLGVGQVRGNEQFF. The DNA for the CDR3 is TGTGCCAGCAGCTTAGGGGTTGGACAGGTCAGGGGTAATGAGCAGTTCTTC. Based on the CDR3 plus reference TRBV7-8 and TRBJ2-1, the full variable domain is GAGVSQSPRYKVAKRGQDVALRCDPISGHVSLFWYQQALGQGPEFLTYFQNEAQLDKSGLPSDRFFAERPEGSVSTLKIQRTQQEDSAVYLCASSLGVGQVRGNEQFFGPGTRLTVL.

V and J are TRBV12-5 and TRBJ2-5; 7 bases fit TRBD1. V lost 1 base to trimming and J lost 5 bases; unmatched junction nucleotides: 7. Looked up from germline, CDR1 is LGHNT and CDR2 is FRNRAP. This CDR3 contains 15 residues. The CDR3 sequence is CASGLGDSHVETQYF. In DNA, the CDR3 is TGTGCTAGTGGTTTGGGGGACAGCCACGTTGAGACCCAGTACTTC.

The CDR3 protein is CASSLGRGEKLFF. CDR3 coding DNA: TGCGCCAGCAGCTTGGGAAGGGGTGAAAAACTGTTTTTT. The rearrangement links TRBV5-1 to TRBJ1-4; possible D gene TRBD1, 5 bases. Trimming pared 0 bases from V and 7 bases from J, leaving 7 bases between. Germline values: CDR1 SGHRS, CDR2 YFSETQ. This CDR3 comprises 13 residues.

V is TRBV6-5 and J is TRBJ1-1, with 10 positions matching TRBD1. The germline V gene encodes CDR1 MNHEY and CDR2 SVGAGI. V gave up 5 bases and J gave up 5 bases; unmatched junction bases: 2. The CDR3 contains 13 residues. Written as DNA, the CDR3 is TGTGCCAGCAGTCGGGACAGGGGAACTGAAGCTTTCTTT. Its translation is CASSRDRGTEAFF.

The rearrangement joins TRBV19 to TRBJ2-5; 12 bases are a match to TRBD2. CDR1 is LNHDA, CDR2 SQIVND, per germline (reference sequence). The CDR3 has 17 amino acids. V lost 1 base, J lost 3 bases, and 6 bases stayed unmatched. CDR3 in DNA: TGTGCCAGTAGTATAGCCAGGACTAGCGGGGAGGAAGAGACCCAGTACTTC. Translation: CASSIARTSGEEETQYF.

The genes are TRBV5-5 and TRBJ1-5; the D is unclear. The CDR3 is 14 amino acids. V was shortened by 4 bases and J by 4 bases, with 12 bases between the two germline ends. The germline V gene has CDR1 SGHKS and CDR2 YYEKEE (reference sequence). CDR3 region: CASSAAVSNQPQHF. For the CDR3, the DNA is TGTGCCAGCAGCGCGGCGGTCTCTAATCAGCCCCAGCATTTT.

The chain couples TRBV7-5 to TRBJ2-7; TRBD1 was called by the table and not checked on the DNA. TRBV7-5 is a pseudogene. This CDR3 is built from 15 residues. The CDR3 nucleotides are TGTGCCAGAAGCAACAAACAGGGACAGGGGGAAGAGCAGTACTTC. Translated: CARSNKQGQGEEQYF.

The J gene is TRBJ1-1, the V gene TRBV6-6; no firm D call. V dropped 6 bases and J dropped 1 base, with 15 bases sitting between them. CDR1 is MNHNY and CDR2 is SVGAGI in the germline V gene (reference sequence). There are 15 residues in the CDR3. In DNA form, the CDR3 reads TGTGCCAGCAGCCCTAGTCGAGGTTGGAACACTGAAGCTTTCTTT. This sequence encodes CASSPSRGWNTEAFF.

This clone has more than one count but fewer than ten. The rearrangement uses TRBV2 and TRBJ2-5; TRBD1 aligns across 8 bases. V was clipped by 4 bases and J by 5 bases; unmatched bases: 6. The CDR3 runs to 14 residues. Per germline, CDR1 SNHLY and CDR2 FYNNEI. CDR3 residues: CASSVSTGDETQYF. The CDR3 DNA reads TGTGCCAGCAGTGTCTCGACAGGGGACGAGACCCAGTACTTC.

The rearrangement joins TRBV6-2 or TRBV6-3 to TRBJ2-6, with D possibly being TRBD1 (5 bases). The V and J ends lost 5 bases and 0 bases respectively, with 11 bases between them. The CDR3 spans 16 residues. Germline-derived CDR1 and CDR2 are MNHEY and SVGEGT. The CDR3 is CASSNGQHSGANVLTF. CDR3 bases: TGTGCCAGCAGTAACGGACAACACTCTGGGGCCAACGTCCTGACTTTC.

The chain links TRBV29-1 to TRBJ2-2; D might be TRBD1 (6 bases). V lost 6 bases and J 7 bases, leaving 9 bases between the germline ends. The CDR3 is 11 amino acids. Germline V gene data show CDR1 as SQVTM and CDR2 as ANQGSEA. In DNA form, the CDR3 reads TGCAGCGTGGGGGCGGGCGGGGAGCTGTTTTTT. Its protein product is CSVGAGGELFF.

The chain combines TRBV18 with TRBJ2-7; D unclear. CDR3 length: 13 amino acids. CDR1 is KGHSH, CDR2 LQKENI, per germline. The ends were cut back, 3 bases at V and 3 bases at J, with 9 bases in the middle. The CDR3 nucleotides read TGTGCCAGCTCACCGCCGGTTGGCTACGAGCAGTACTTC. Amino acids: CASSPPVGYEQYF.

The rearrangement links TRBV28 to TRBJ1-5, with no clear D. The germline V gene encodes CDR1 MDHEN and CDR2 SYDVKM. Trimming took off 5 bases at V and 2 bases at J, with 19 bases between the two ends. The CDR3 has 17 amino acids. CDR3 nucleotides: TGTGCCAGCAGTGCCATGCCCCCAGCGTCTGGCAATCAGCCCCAGCATTTT. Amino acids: CASSAMPPASGNQPQHF.

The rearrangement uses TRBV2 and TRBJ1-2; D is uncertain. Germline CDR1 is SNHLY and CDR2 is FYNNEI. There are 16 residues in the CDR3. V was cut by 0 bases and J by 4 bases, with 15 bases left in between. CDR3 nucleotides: TGTGCCAGCAGTGAAGCGCGGGGTGGACGGAGCTATGGCTACACCTTC. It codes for CASSEARGGRSYGYTF.

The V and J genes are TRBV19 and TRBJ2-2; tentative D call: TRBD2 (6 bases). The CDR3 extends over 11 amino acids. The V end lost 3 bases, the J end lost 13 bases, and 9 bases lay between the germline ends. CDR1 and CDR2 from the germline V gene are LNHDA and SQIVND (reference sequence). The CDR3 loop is CASSIRGGLFF. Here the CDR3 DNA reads TGTGCCAGTAGTATTCGGGGAGGGCTGTTTTTT.